The entry below describes one TCR beta chain. The target antigen is unknown. In germline, CDR1 is SGHNT, CDR2 YYREEE (reference sequence). CDR3 size: 14 residues. The method, 5' RACE with UMI labels, was used to prepare the TRB cDNA libraries. TCRdb reworked the 5' RACE reads into one entry per CDR3 protein, no DNA. The sample has over 150,000 distinct CDR3 sequences. The sorter processed each CD8+ T cell subset in triplicate at some 300,000 cells apiece. This specimen belongs to a study of CXCR3-negative and CXCR3-positive naive CD8 T cells. Broader study findings: CXCR3-negative naive cells had less hydrophobic TRB CDR3s than did CXCR3-positive naive cells. Whereas both naive subsets had comparably high diversity, memory CD8+ cells had much lower diversity.

Sequencing was performed on naive CXCR3+ CD8+ T cells from blood. The subset here: CD45RO-CCR7+CD27+CD95- naive CD8+ T cells expressing CXCR3 (TNR3+). The TCR sequence derives from a human donor in good health. Some clones in this sample may be carry-over from other donors' samples. The chain employs TRBV5-4 and TRBJ2-7. The CDR3 loop is CASSFGPSSYEQYF.